The entry that follows covers one T cell receptor beta chain sequence. The data are from a study of blood T cell repertoires in COVID-19. On the study more broadly: T cells, B-cell-depleted T cells, or PBMCs supplied cDNA or gDNA.

Original methodology: Reference gene primer amplification yielded estimated nucleated cell counts. The assay was immunoSEQ multiplex PCR, and TCRdb's table has in-frame clones only and misses some. V and J calls and clone size are given by that table; D and trimming were obtained from the DNA. The table records approximately 270,000 clones, about 90% of them present only once. Trimming shortened V by 2 bases and J by 9 bases, and 17 bases separated the two germline ends. The CDR3 has 15 amino acids. Germline V gene data show CDR1 as SGHTA and CDR2 as FQGTGA. Sequenced input: peripheral blood. V gene TRBV7-3 combines with J gene TRBJ2-1; possibly TRBD1 for D (6 bases). The TCR was taken from an elderly man with acute or convalescent COVID-19. In DNA form, the CDR3 reads TGTGCCAGCAGCTTATGGGGGCAGGGTGAGAGTGAGCAGTTCTTC. It encodes CASSLWGQGESEQFF.